What follows is one TCR beta chain and its context. Germline values: CDR1 LNHNV, CDR2 YYDKDF (reference sequence). V lost 3 bases to trimming and J lost 9 bases, with 22 bases between them. The CDR3 totals 16 residues. This entry is derived from a study of blood T cell repertoires in COVID-19. At the level of the study: The origin of the acute and convalescent COVID-19 samples was the United States, Italy and Spain. PBMCs, B-cell-depleted T cells, or T cells were the source of the cDNA or gDNA that made up the material.

Authors' data handling: Estimation of nucleated cell counts was performed using reference gene primer amplification. The table came from immunoSEQ multiplex PCR; TCRdb's copy has only in-frame clones and leaves some out. V and J calls and clone size are copied from that table; D and trimming were computed from the DNA. The table lists some 140,000 clones, about 80% of them singletons. This receptor was obtained from a woman aged 55-70 years with acute or convalescent COVID-19. Sequencing was carried out using peripheral blood. The chain recombines TRBV15 with TRBJ2-3, with TRBD2 as a possible D gene (6 bases). The CDR3 sequence: CATSSGDSNARATQYF. The CDR3 DNA reads as TGTGCCACCAGCAGTGGGGACTCCAACGCGCGGGCAACGCAGTATTTT.